The clone carrying this T cell receptor beta chain was detected once. These data come from a study of T cell changes during pregnancy in multiple sclerosis. Clones were read by immunoSEQ multiplex PCR, and TCRdb kept only the in-frame ones, dropping some. The table includes tens of thousands of clones, around nine tenths detected once. The CDR3 contains 16 residues. V gave up 3 bases and J gave up 4 bases; unmatched junction bases: 9. The germline V gene encodes CDR1 SGHVS and CDR2 FQNEAQ. This receptor was taken from a female donor with multiple sclerosis, enrolled in a pregnancy study. Sequenced material: CD4+ T cells from peripheral blood mononuclear cells, taken in the second trimester of pregnancy. The V gene is TRBV7-8, the J gene TRBJ2-1; the match to TRBD2 covers 7 bases. CDR3 in amino acids: CASSFRGGSGYNEQFF. For the CDR3, the DNA is TGTGCCAGCAGCTTTCGGGGCGGGAGTGGGTACAATGAGCAGTTCTTC.